This T cell receptor (beta chain) was sequenced in a study of blood T cells in healthy people across ages. This clonotype has at least ten counts. Its antigen is currently unknown. Trimming stripped 4 bases from V and 4 bases from J, with 13 bases between. The germline V gene encodes CDR1 MNHEY and CDR2 SVGAGI. The CDR3 covers 14 residues. It was with a sample-barcoded 5' primer and a J-beta primer mix that a second PCR of about 7 to 12 cycles was run. Each cDNA molecule, via a template-switch adaptor with 12 random nucleotides, was tagged. TCRdb called the 5' RACE reads again in MiXCR, with one record for every CDR3 protein. This sample has around 900,000 distinct CDR3 sequences, with 29% found just once. The study, taken as a whole, reports: The CMV status of each donor remained undetermined, and this could have confounded shifts in expanded clonotypes.

The sample providers were healthy Caucasian people from Russia, aged roughly 6 to 100. This receptor was taken from a woman aged 80 or over in good health. Sequencing input: blood. The chain couples TRBV6-5 to TRBJ1-2; D not certain. CDR3 residues: CASSSPRRSYGYTF. CDR3 coding DNA: TGTGCCAGCAGTTCCCCAAGGCGGTCCTATGGCTACACCTTC.